These T cell receptor beta chains were read from a single sample in a study of blood T cell repertoires in COVID-19. The table came from immunoSEQ multiplex PCR; TCRdb's copy has only in-frame clones and leaves some out. The table shows 200,000 to 300,000 clones, with 65% to 90% occurring only once. The specimen was peripheral blood. The receptors here all came from a man between 35 and 55 years old who had recovered from COVID-19. The CDR3 runs from the conserved cysteine through the conserved F or W. A D gene is named only where the DNA matches it firmly. Expanded clones get a size class; other rows say once, few or many, or leave the size out.

TRBJ1-1,TRBD1,TRBV10-2,few,CASSDRGLWNTEAFF,TGCGCCAGCAGTGACAGGGGGCTTTGGAACACTGAAGCTTTCTTT
TRBJ1-1,NA,TRBV28,NA,CASQLTGNTEAFF,TGTGCCAGCCAATTAACAGGGAACACTGAAGCTTTCTTT
TRBJ2-7,NA,TRBV27,medium-sized,CASSTGFDEQYF,TGTGCCAGCAGCACAGGGTTCGACGAGCAGTACTTC
TRBJ2-1,TRBD2,TRBV6-6,few,CASKRTSGYNEQFF,TGTGCCAGCAAGAGGACTAGCGGTTACAATGAGCAGTTCTTC
TRBJ1-5,TRBD1,TRBV7-2,NA,CASSPRTGDVQPQHF,TGTGCCAGCAGCCCTAGGACAGGGGATGTGCAGCCCCAGCATTTT
TRBJ2-5,TRBD1,TRBV19,NA,CASSLGDRVETQYF,TGTGCCAGTAGTCTAGGGGACAGGGTGGAGACCCAGTACTTC
TRBJ2-7,NA,TRBV15,NA,CATSRDNSGSYEQYF,TGTGCCACCAGCAGAGATAATAGCGGCTCCTACGAGCAGTACTTC
TRBJ2-5,TRBD1,TRBV5-1,NA,CASSPGTGTETQYF,TGCGCCAGCAGCCCCGGGACAGGGACCGAGACCCAGTACTTC
TRBJ1-2,TRBD1,TRBV4-3,NA,CASSPQIGTAYGYTF,TGCGCCAGCAGCCCACAAATAGGGACAGCCTATGGCTACACCTTC
TRBJ2-5,NA,TRBV14,once,CASSQDRPGVKETQYF,TGTGCCAGCAGCCAAGATCGTCCAGGGGTCAAAGAGACCCAGTACTTC
TRBJ1-3,NA,TRBV5-1,NA,CASRNLIGGSGNTIYF,TGCGCCAGCAGGAATCTTATAGGGGGTTCTGGAAACACCATATATTTT
TRBJ2-1,TRBD2,TRBV11-2,once,CASSGRAVYNEQFF,TGTGCCAGCAGCGGGAGGGCTGTCTACAATGAGCAGTTCTTC
TRBJ2-1,NA,TRBV5-1,NA,CASSLPGDEQFF,TGCGCCAGCAGCCTTCCAGGCGATGAGCAGTTCTTC
TRBJ1-2,NA,TRBV5-1,NA,CASSLDRATYGYTF,TGCGCCAGCAGCTTGGACCGAGCAACCTATGGCTACACCTTC
TRBJ2-7,NA,TRBV25-1,NA,CASSDIGAYEQYF,TGTGCCAGCAGTGATATAGGGGCCTACGAGCAGTACTTC
TRBJ1-2,NA,TRBV7-2,few,CASSPGPYYGYTF,TGTGCCAGCAGCCCAGGGCCCTACTATGGCTACACCTTC
TRBJ1-4,NA,TRBV6-5,NA,CASSTGPRAEKLFF,TGTGCCAGCAGTACAGGGCCCCGGGCTGAAAAACTGTTTTTT